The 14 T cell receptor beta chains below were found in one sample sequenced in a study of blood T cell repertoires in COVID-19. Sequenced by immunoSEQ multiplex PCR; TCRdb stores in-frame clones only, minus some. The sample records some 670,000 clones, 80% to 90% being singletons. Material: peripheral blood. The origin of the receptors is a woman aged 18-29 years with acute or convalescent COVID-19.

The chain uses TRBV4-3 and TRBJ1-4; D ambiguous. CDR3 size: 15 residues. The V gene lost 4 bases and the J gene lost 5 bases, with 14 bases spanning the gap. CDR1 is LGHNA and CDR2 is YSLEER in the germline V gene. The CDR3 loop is CASSPLQLKNEKLFF. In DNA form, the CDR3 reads TGCGCCAGCAGCCCATTACAGCTAAAAAATGAAAAACTGTTTTTT.

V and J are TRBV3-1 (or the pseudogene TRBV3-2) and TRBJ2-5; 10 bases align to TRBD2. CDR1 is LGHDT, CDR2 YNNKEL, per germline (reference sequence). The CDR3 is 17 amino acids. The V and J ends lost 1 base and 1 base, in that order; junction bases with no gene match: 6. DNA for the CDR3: TGTGCCAGCAGCCAAGCCAGGACTAGCGGTATCCAAGAGACCCAGTACTTC. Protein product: CASSQARTSGIQETQYF.

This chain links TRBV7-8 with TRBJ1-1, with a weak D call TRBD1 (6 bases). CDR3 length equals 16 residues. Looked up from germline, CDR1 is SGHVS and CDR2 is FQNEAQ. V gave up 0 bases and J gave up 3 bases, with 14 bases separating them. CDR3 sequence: CASSLAVRGGDTEAFF. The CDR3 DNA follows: TGTGCCAGCAGCTTAGCGGTGAGAGGGGGGGACACTGAAGCTTTCTTT.

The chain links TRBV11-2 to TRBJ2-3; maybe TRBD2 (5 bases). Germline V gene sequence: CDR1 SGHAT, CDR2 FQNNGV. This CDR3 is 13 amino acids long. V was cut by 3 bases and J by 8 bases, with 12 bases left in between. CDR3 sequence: CASSLDGGSTQYF. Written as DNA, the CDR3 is TGTGCCAGCAGCTTGGACGGAGGTAGTACGCAGTATTTT.

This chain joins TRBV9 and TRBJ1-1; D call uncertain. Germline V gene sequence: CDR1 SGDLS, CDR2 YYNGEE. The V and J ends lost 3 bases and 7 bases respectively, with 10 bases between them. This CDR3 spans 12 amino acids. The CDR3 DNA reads TGTGCCAGCAGCGGCCCCCGAGGTGAAGCTTTCTTT. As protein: CASSGPRGEAFF.

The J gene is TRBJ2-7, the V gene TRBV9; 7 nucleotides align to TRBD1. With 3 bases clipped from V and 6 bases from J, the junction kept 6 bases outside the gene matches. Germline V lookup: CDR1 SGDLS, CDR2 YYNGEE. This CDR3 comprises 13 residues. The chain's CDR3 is CASSGGQSPEQYF. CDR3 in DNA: TGTGCCAGCAGCGGGGGACAGTCACCCGAGCAGTACTTC.

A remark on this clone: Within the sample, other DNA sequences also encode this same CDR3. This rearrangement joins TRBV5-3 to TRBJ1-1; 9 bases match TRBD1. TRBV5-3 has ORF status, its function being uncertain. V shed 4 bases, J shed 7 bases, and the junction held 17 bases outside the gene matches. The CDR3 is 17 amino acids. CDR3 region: CARSPGGDRAGRLEAFF. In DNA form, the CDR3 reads TGTGCCAGAAGCCCGGGGGGGGACAGGGCTGGGAGACTTGAAGCTTTCTTT.

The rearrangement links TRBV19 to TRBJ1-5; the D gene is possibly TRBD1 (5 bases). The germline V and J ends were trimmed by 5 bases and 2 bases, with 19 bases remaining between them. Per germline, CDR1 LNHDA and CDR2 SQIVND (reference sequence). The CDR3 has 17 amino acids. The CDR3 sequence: CASSVDIRLNGNQPQHF. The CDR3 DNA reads TGTGCCAGTAGTGTGGACATCCGTCTAAACGGCAATCAGCCCCAGCATTTT.

The DNA of the CDR3 is TGTGCCAGCAGCTCTACCGGGACTAGCGGAATACTGCAGTATTTT. It translates to CASSSTGTSGILQYF. This chain links TRBV7-3 with TRBJ2-3, with TRBD2 matching 11 bases. This CDR3 contains 15 residues. The trim removed 4 bases at V and 11 bases at J, leaving 11 bases unmatched. Germline CDR1 is SGHTA and CDR2 is FQGTGA.

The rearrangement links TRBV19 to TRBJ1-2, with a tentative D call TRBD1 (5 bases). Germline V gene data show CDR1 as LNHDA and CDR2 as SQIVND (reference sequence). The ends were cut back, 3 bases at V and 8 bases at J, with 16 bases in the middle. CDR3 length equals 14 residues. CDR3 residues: CASSIQTDSGGYTF. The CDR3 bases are TGTGCCAGTAGTATTCAGACAGACTCTGGGGGCTACACCTTC.

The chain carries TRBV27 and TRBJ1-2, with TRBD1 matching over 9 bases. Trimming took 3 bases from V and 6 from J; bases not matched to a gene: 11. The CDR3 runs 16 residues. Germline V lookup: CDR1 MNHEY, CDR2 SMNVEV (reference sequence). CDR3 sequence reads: CASSFGLTGGSNGYTF. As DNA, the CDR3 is TGTGCCAGCAGTTTCGGGCTGACAGGGGGATCAAATGGCTACACCTTC.

DNA of the CDR3: TGTGCCAGCAACTCAGGTAATCAGCCCCAGCATTTT. This codes for CASNSGNQPQHF. The chain has TRBV21-1 and TRBJ1-5; TRBD1 is taken as the D call from the table, unchecked against the DNA. TRBV21-1 is deemed a pseudogene. The CDR3 consists of 12 residues.

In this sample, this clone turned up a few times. The CDR3 DNA follows: TGTGCCAGAAGCTTGGGCTTATATAGGACAGTCACTAATGAAAAACTGTTTTTT. Amino acids: CARSLGLYRTVTNEKLFF. This chain uses TRBV5-3 with TRBJ1-4; TRBD1 is a possible D gene (6 bases). TRBV5-3 counts as an open reading frame of uncertain function. V was clipped by 0 bases and J by 2 bases, with 17 bases between them. This CDR3 spans 18 amino acids.

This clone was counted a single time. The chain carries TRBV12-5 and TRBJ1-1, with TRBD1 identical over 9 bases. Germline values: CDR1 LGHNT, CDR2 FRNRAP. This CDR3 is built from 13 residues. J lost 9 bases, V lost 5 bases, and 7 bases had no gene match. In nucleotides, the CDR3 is TGTGCTAGTGGTCCGACTGGGACAGGGCAAGCTTTCTTT. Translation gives CASGPTGTGQAFF.